This T cell receptor beta chain was recorded in a study of OX40 agonist ivuxolimab in advanced cancers. This clone was detected a few times. Using immunoSEQ multiplex PCR, the repertoire was profiled, and TCRdb retains in-frame clones only, with some absent. The sample includes over 5,000 clones, approximately 72% of them seen just once. Trimming stripped 6 bases from V and 5 bases from J, with 16 bases between. The CDR3 spans 14 residues. Germline CDR1 is MNHNS and CDR2 is SASEGT. The sequenced sample was CD4+ or CD8+ T cells sorted from blood, obtained in a trial of the OX40 agonist ivuxolimab. The V and J genes are TRBV6-1 and TRBJ1-1; no firm D call. The receptor comes from an adult with an advanced solid tumor such as melanoma, head and neck, liver or kidney cancer. CDR3 coding DNA: TGTGCCAGCAGAAGGCCCCCAGTCTGGACTGAAGCTTTCTTT. Amino acids: CASRRPPVWTEAFF.